The 6 T cell receptor beta chains in this list originate from one sample, sequenced in a study of cytomegalovirus exposure and HLA in healthy donors. The PCR had 60 Vbeta and 13 Jbeta primers. The assay was immunoSEQ multiplex PCR, and TCRdb's table has in-frame clones only and misses some. The table lists 90,000 to 130,000 clones, with roughly 3.7% in the top ten. The sequenced sample consisted of PBMCs. The source of these receptors is a man younger than 45 in good health and CMV-seronegative.

V gene TRBV6-1 combines with J gene TRBJ1-3; 7 bases are shared with TRBD1. V was clipped by 6 bases and J by 0 bases; unmatched bases: 5. The CDR3 contains 15 residues. CDR1 and CDR2 (germline): MNHNS, SASEGT. The CDR3, as DNA: TGTGCCAGCAGAATTCAGGGGGGCTCTGGAAACACCATATATTTT. Translation: CASRIQGGSGNTIYF.

The V and J genes are TRBV19 and TRBJ1-2; D gene uncertain. Germline V gives CDR1 LNHDA, CDR2 SQIVND (reference sequence). Trimming took off 9 bases at V and 4 bases at J, with 9 bases between the two ends. CDR3 size: 11 residues. CDR3 DNA: TGTGCCAGCGAGCTTGGCTATGGCTACACCTTC. The encoded protein is CASELGYGYTF.

The rearrangement joins TRBV5-1 to TRBJ2-3; 8 nucleotides agree with TRBD1. After removal of 1 base from V and 2 bases from J, the junction contained 12 bases not matched to a gene. CDR1 SGHRS and CDR2 YFSETQ come from the germline V gene. CDR3 length equals 18 residues. The DNA of the CDR3 is TGCGCCAGCAGCTTGTTTCAGGGAGCTCAGGGGGCCACAGATACGCAGTATTTT. Encoded protein: CASSLFQGAQGATDTQYF.

This chain uses TRBV7-2 with TRBJ2-7, with 12 nucleotides matching TRBD1. After removal of 1 base from V and 7 bases from J, the junction contained 5 bases not matched to a gene. CDR3 size: 15 residues. CDR1 is SGHTA and CDR2 is FQGNSA in the germline V gene. CDR3 nucleotide sequence: TGTGCCAGCAGCTTAGGGGGACAGGGGGCGCGTGAGCAGTACTTC. Its protein is CASSLGGQGAREQYF.

This chain uses TRBV6-1 with TRBJ2-1; unclear D gene. V lost 3 bases, J lost 8 bases, and 14 bases lay in between. The CDR3 covers 14 residues. Looked up from germline, CDR1 is MNHNS and CDR2 is SASEGT. The CDR3 sequence: CASSDGQSWDEQFF. CDR3 bases: TGTGCCAGCAGTGATGGGCAGTCATGGGATGAGCAGTTCTTC.

The genes are TRBV7-8 and TRBJ1-3; maybe TRBD1 (5 bases). The CDR3 is 17 residues long. The germline CDR1 and CDR2 sequences are SGHVS and FQNEAQ. V gave up 7 bases and J gave up 2 bases, with 21 bases separating them. CDR3 DNA: TGTGCCAGCACCCGCGTGGTGGGGGGGTCGGCTGGAAACACCATATATTTT. Amino acids: CASTRVVGGSAGNTIYF.